This TCR beta chain was captured by sequencing in a study of control samples from healthy donors and cancer patients. Germline lookup yields CDR1 SGHTS and CDR2 YDEGEE. This CDR3 has 14 residues. Trimming cost V 4 bases and J 7 bases, with 18 bases left between them. The table came from immunoSEQ multiplex PCR; TCRdb's copy has only in-frame clones and leaves some out. The sample shows 150,000 or so clones, approximately 90% of them seen only once. Sequencing was carried out using blood. The source of this sequence is a man aged 30-40 years in good health. This rearrangement joins TRBV5-8 to TRBJ2-7, with TRBD1 as a possible D gene (5 bases). CDR3 amino acids: CASSTDSRAEEQYF. The CDR3 DNA reads TGTGCCAGCAGCACAGACAGCCGGGCGGAGGAGCAGTACTTC.